These 6 T cell receptor beta chains were all obtained from the same sample, sequenced in a study of cytomegalovirus exposure and HLA in healthy donors. PCR primers comprised 60 Vbeta and 13 Jbeta primers. This table comes from immunoSEQ multiplex PCR, and its TCRdb copy is limited to in-frame clones, with some not included. Counted here are about 180,000 clones, 75% to 85% occurring once; the ten biggest clones make up about 1.4%. The specimen was PBMCs. All receptors come from a young woman in good health and CMV-seropositive.

V is TRBV27 and J is TRBJ2-7; 12 bases align to TRBD2. The germline V gene has CDR1 MNHEY and CDR2 SMNVEV (reference sequence). V shed 6 bases and J 3 bases; nucleotides not matched to a gene: 3. The CDR3 covers 14 residues. CDR3 region: CASSLAGGLYEQYF. The CDR3 DNA reads TGTGCCAGCAGCCTAGCGGGAGGGCTCTACGAGCAGTACTTC.

The V and J genes are TRBV5-1 and TRBJ2-7; TRBD2 is a possible D gene (5 bases). Germline CDR1 reads SGHRS; CDR2 reads YFSETQ. V lost 0 bases and J lost 2, with 12 bases in between. The CDR3 is 15 residues long. DNA for the CDR3: TGCGCCAGCAGCTTGGCGGACCCCGGGGCCTACGAGCAGTACTTC. This encodes CASSLADPGAYEQYF.

The chain employs TRBV5-5 and TRBJ2-5, with a possible D match to TRBD2 (6 bases). V lost 7 bases to trimming and J lost 5 bases, with 15 bases between them. The CDR3 loop spans 13 amino acids. The germline V gene encodes CDR1 SGHKS and CDR2 YYEKEE (reference sequence). Here the CDR3 DNA reads TGTGCCAGCTCCCCGGGCGGAGGGGAGACCCAGTACTTC. Translation gives CASSPGGGETQYF.

This clone occurred many times. The chain links TRBV6-5 to TRBJ1-4, with 8 bases matching TRBD1. Germline CDR1 is MNHEY and CDR2 is SVGAGI. The CDR3 consists of 15 residues. V was clipped by 0 bases and J by 6 bases; unmatched bases: 3. The chain's CDR3 is CASSYSRTGYEKLFF. The CDR3 nucleotides read TGTGCCAGCAGTTACTCGAGGACAGGGTATGAAAAACTGTTTTTT.

This chain uses TRBV7-2 with TRBJ2-7; TRBD2 agrees at 9 bases. The trim removed 5 bases at V and 2 bases at J, leaving 13 bases unmatched. Germline-derived CDR1 and CDR2 are SGHTA and FQGNSA. The CDR3 contains 17 residues. As DNA, the CDR3 is TGTGCCAGCAGCCCGATATGGGGGGAGCGGGAGGCCTACGAGCAGTACTTC. Protein product: CASSPIWGEREAYEQYF.

The J gene is TRBJ1-2, the V gene TRBV9, with 12 bases lining up with TRBD1. The V and J ends lost 4 bases and 8 bases, in that order; junction bases with no gene match: 6. The germline V gene encodes CDR1 SGDLS and CDR2 YYNGEE. The CDR3 contains 14 residues. The CDR3 DNA sequence: TGTGCCAGCAGCTCGGGACAGGGGGCGCGAGGCTACACCTTC. Translating it yields CASSSGQGARGYTF. Full variable domain (missing parts from reference TRBV9 and TRBJ1-2): DSGVTQTPKHLITATGQRVTLRCSPRSGDLSVYWYQQSLDQGLQFLIQYYNGEERAKGNILERFSAQQFPDLHSELNLSSLELGDSALYFCASSSGQGARGYTFGSGTRLTVV.